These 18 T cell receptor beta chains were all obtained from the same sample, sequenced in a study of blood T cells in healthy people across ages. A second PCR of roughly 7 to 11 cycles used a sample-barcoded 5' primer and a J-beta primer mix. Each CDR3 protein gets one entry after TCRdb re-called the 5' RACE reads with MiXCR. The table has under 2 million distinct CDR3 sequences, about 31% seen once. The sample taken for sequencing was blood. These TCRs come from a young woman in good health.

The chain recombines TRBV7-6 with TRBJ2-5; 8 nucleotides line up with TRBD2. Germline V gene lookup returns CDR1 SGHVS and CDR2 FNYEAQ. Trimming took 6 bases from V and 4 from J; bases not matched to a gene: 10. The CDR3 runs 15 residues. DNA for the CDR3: TGTGCCAGCAGAGCACCAGCGGGAGCAGGAGAGACCCAGTACTTC. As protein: CASRAPAGAGETQYF.

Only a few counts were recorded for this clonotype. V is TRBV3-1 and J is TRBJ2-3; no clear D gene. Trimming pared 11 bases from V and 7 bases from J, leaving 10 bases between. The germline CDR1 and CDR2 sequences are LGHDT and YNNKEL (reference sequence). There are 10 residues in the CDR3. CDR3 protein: CACWGNTQYF. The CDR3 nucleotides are TGTGCCTGCTGGGGAAATACGCAGTATTTT.

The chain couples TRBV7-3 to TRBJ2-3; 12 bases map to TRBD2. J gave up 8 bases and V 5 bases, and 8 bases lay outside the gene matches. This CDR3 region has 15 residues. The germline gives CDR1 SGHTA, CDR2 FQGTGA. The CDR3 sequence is CASSKWTSGDGTQYF. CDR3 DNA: TGTGCCAGCAGCAAATGGACTAGCGGGGACGGTACGCAGTATTTT.

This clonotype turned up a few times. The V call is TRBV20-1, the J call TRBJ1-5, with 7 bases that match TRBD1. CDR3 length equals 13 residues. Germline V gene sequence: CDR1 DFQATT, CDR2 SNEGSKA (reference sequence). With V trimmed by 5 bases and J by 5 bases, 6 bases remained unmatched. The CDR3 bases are TGCAGTGCTGTGCCGACAGGGCATCAGCCCCAGCATTTT. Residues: CSAVPTGHQPQHF.

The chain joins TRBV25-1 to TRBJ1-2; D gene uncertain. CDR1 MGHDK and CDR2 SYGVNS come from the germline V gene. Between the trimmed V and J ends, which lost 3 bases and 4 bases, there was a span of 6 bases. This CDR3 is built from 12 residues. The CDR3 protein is CASSDQAYGYTF. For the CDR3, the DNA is TGTGCCAGCAGTGACCAGGCCTATGGCTACACCTTC.

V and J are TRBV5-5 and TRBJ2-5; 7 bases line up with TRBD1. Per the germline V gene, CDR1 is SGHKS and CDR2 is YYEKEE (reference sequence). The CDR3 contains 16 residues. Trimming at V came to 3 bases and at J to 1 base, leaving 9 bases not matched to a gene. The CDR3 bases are TGTGCCAGCAGCTGGCGGTACGGGACAGCCCAAGAGACCCAGTACTTC. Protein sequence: CASSWRYGTAQETQYF.

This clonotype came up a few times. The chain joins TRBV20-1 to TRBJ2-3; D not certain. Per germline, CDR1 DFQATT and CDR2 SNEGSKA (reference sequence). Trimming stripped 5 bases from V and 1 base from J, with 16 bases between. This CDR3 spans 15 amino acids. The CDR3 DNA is TGCAGTGCTCCCCGGGCGGCTAGGGGCACAGATACGCAGTATTTT. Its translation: CSAPRAARGTDTQYF.

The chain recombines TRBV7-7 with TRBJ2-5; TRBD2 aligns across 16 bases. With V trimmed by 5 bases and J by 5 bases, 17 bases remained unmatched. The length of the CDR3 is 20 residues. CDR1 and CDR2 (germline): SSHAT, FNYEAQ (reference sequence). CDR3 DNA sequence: TGTGCCAGCAGCCAACCTAGCCCGGGACTAGCGGGGGGGCTGGGGGAGACCCAGTACTTC. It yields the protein CASSQPSPGLAGGLGETQYF.

This chain's CDR3 is CASSLSGRAAGEQYF. In DNA, the CDR3 is TGTGCCAGCAGTTTAAGCGGGAGGGCGGCTGGTGAGCAGTACTTC. The chain combines TRBV12-3 or TRBV12-4 with TRBJ2-7; 10 positions agree with TRBD2. J lost 7 bases, V lost 2 bases, and 8 bases had no gene match. The length of the CDR3 is 15 residues.

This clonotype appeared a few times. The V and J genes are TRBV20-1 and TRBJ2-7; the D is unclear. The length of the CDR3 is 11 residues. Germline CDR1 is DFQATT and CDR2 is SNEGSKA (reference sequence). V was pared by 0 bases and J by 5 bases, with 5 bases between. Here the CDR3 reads CSARDYHEQYF. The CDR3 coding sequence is TGCAGTGCTAGAGATTACCACGAGCAGTACTTC.

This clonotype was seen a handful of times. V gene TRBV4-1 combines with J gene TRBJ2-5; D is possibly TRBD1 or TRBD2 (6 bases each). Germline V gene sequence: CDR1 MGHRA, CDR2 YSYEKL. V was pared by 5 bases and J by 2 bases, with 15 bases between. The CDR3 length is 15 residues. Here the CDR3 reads CASSGARGGQETQYF. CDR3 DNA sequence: TGCGCCAGCAGCGGCGCGCGAGGGGGGCAAGAGACCCAGTACTTC.

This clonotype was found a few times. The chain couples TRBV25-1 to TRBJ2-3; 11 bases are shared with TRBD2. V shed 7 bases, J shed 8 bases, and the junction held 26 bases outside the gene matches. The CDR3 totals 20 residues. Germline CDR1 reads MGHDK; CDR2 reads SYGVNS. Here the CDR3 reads CASIRGRGAGLAVTIGTQYF. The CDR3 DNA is TGTGCCAGCATTCGGGGGAGAGGGGCGGGACTAGCGGTCACCATTGGTACGCAGTATTTT. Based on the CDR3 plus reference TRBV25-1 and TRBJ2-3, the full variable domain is EADIYQTPRYLVIGTGKKITLECSQTMGHDKMYWYQQDPGMELHLIHYSYGVNSTEKGDLSSESTVSRIRTEHFPLTLESARPSHTSQYLCASIRGRGAGLAVTIGTQYFGPGTRLTVL.

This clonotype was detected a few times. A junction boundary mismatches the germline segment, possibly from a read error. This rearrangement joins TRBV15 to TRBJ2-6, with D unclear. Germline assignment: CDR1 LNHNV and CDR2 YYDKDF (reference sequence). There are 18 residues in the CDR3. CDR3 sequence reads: CAASRDGRRALRANALTF. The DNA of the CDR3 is TGTGCCGCCAGCAGAGATGGGCGTCGGGCCTTAAGGGCCAACGCCCTGACTTTC.

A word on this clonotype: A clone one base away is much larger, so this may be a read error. The CDR3 sequence is CSALRGVETQYF. CDR3 nucleotides: TGCAGCGCCCTAAGAGGGGTAGAGACCCAGTACTTC. The chain couples TRBV29-1 to TRBJ2-5; D might be TRBD1 or TRBD2, each matching 5 bases. Trimming left V 7 bases short and J 4 bases short, with 13 bases between. Germline V gene lookup returns CDR1 SQVTM and CDR2 ANQGSEA. The CDR3 extends over 12 amino acids.

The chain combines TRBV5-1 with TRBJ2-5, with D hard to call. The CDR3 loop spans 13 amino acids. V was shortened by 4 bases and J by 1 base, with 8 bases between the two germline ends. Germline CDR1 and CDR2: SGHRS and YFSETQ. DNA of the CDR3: TGCGCCAGCAGCGGCCCATTCCAAGAGACCCAGTACTTC. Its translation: CASSGPFQETQYF.

The CDR3 DNA is TGTGCCAGCGGTCGGAGACAGGGAGTCTTGATTGGGCAGTACTTC. It translates to CASGRRQGVLIGQYF. The chain links TRBV28 to TRBJ2-7; 7 bases align to TRBD1. CDR1 MDHEN and CDR2 SYDVKM come from the germline V gene. This CDR3 has 15 residues. Losses at the gene ends were 8 bases for V and 9 bases for J; bases not matched to a gene: 19. The variable domain in full, completed from reference TRBV28 and TRBJ2-7, reads DVKVTQSSRYLVKRTGEKVFLECVQDMDHENMFWYRQDPGLGLRLIYFSYDVKMKEKGDIPEGYSVSREKKERFSLILESASTNQTSMYLCASGRRQGVLIGQYFGPGTRLTVT.

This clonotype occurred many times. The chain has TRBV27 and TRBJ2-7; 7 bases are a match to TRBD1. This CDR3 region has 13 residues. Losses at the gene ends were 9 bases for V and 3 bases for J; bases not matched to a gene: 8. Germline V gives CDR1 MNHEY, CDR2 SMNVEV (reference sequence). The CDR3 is CASSPGQFYEQYF. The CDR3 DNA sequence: TGTGCCAGTAGCCCGGGACAGTTCTACGAGCAGTACTTC.

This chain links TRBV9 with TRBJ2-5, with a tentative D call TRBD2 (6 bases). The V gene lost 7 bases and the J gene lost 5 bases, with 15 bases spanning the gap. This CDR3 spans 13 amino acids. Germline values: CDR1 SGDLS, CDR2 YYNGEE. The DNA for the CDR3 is TGTGCCAGCCCCTGTGGGGAGGTGGAGACCCAGTACTTC. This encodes CASPCGEVETQYF.